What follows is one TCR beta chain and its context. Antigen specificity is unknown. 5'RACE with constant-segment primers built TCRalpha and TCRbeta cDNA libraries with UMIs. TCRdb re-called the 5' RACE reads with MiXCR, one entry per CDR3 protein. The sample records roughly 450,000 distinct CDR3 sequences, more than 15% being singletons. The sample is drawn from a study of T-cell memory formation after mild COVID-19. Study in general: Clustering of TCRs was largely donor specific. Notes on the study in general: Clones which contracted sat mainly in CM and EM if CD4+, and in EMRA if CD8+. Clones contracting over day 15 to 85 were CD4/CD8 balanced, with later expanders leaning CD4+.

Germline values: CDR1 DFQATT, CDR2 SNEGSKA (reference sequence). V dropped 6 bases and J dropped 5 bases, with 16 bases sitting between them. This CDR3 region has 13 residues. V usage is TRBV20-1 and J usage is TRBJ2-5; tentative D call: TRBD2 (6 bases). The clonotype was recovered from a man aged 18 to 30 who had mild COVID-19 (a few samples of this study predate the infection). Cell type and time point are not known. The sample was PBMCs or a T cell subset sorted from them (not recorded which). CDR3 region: CSAPVGGGETQYF. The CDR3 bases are TGCAGTGCCCCGGTGGGGGGAGGCGAGACCCAGTACTTC.